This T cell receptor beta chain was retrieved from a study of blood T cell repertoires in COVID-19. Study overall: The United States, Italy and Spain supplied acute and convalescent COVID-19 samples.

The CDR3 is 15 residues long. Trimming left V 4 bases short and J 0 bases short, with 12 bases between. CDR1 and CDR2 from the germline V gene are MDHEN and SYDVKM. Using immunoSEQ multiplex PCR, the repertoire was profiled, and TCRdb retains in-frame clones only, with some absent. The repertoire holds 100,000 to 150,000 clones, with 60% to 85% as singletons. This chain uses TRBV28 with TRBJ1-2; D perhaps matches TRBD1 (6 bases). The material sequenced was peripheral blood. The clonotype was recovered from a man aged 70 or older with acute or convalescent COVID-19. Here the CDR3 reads CASSSGQSTNYGYTF. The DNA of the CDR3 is TGTGCCAGCAGTTCAGGACAGAGTACTAACTATGGCTACACCTTC.